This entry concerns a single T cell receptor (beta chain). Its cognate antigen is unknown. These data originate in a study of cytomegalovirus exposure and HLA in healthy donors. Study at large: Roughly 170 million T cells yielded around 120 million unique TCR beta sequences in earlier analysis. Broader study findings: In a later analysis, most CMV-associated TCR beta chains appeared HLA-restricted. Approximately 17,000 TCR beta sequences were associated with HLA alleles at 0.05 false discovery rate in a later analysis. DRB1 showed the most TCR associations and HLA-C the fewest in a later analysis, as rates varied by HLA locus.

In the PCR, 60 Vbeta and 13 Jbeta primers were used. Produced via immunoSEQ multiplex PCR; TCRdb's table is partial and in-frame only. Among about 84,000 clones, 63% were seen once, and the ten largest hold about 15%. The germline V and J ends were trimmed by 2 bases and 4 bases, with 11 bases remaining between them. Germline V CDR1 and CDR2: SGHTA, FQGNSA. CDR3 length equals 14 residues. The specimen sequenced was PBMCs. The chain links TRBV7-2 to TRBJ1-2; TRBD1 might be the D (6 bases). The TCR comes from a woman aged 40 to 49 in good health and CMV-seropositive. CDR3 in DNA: TGTGCCAGCAGCTTAACGGGACAAAGCTATGGCTACACCTTC. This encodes CASSLTGQSYGYTF.